A selection of T cell receptor beta chains follows, all from one sample in a study of blood T cells in healthy people across ages. TCRdb reanalysed the 5' RACE reads using MiXCR and keeps one entry per CDR3 protein. Of about 970,000 distinct CDR3 sequences listed, just over 50% are singletons. The sequenced material came from blood. The receptor set was obtained from a woman aged 55-69 years in good health. CDR3s include the opening cysteine and the closing phenylalanine or tryptophan. The D gene is left open where the match is weak. Part of the rows lack a size; the others show once, few, many or a class for expanded clones.

>few|.|TRBV12-3/TRBV12-4|TRBJ2-4
CASRAASQGLTKNIQYF
TGTGCCAGCAGAGCCGCCTCGCAGGGGTTGACCAAAAACATTCAGTACTTC
>.|TRBD1|TRBV7-9|TRBJ2-5
CASSIWTGVNEQYF
TGTGCCAGCAGCATTTGGACAGGGGTCAATGAGCAGTACTTC
>.|TRBD1|TRBV3-1|TRBJ2-1
CASSRWETGGSYNEQFF
TGTGCCAGCAGCCGGTGGGAAACAGGGGGCTCCTACAATGAGCAGTTCTTC
>.|TRBD1|TRBV20-1|TRBJ2-3
CSARWTGVTDTQYF
TGCAGTGCTAGATGGACAGGGGTTACAGATACGCAGTATTTT
>.|.|TRBV5-6|TRBJ1-5
CASSAQGWSNQPQHF
TGTGCCAGCAGCGCCCAGGGATGGAGCAATCAGCCCCAGCATTTT
>.|TRBD2|TRBV15|TRBJ2-1
CATSRDSLAGWSSYNEQFF
TGTGCCACCAGCAGAGATAGCCTAGCGGGATGGAGCTCCTACAATGAGCAGTTCTTC
>.|.|TRBV2|TRBJ2-6
CASSEFLAWEGGSGANVLTF
TGTGCCAGCAGTGAATTTTTAGCCTGGGAAGGGGGCTCTGGGGCCAACGTCCTGACTTTC
>few|.|TRBV27|TRBJ2-7
CASIGGGLYEQYF
TGTGCCAGCATAGGAGGGGGCCTGTACGAGCAGTACTTC
>.|TRBD2|TRBV27|TRBJ2-3
CASTYGLARTDTQYF
TGTGCCAGCACCTACGGACTAGCGAGGACAGATACGCAGTATTTT
>.|.|TRBV18|TRBJ2-3
CASSPRTITSTDTQYF
TGTGCCAGCTCACCACGAACTATAACTAGCACAGATACGCAGTATTTT
>.|.|TRBV7-7|TRBJ2-5
CASSLDSRETQYF
TGTGCCAGCAGCCTAGACAGTCGGGAGACCCAGTACTTC
>.|.|TRBV19|TRBJ2-3
CASARDGSRDTQYF
TGTGCCAGCGCCCGGGACGGGTCAAGAGATACGCAGTATTTT
>.|TRBD2|TRBV7-2|TRBJ2-7
CVNSFSGPPYEQYF
TGTGTCAACAGCTTTAGCGGGCCTCCCTACGAGCAGTACTTC
>.|TRBD2|TRBV6-1|TRBJ2-3
CATARRGASGNTDTQYF
TGTGCTACAGCAAGGCGAGGAGCTAGCGGGAACACAGATACGCAGTATTTT
>.|TRBD2|TRBV6-5|TRBJ2-3
CASSYSGTGGGATDTQYF
TGTGCCAGCAGTTACTCAGGGACTGGCGGGGGGGCCACAGATACGCAGTATTTT
>.|TRBD1|TRBV13|TRBJ1-4
CASSRYGQATNEKLFF
TGTGCCAGCAGCCGTTACGGACAGGCAACTAATGAAAAACTGTTTTTT